These T cell receptor beta chains were read from a single sample in a study of blood T cells in healthy people across ages. Each CDR3 protein gets one entry after TCRdb re-called the 5' RACE reads with MiXCR. The data hold over 1,200,000 distinct CDR3 sequences, with 59% observed a single time. Sequenced input: blood. Receptors were obtained from a man between 18 and 35 years old in good health. CDR3s include the opening cysteine and the closing phenylalanine or tryptophan. D genes are given only for firm matches. Clone size is not always given. Where it is, it says once, few, many or a class for expanded clones.

j_call | v_call | d_call | clone_size | cdr3_aa | cdr3_nt
TRBJ2-7 | TRBV27 | TRBD2 | . | CASSPPPSGAYEQYF | TGTGCCAGCAGTCCCCCGCCTAGCGGGGCCTACGAGCAGTACTTC
TRBJ2-5 | TRBV28 | . | few | CASSFRGAGLETQYF | TGTGCCAGCAGTTTTCGGGGGGCGGGTTTGGAGACCCAGTACTTC
TRBJ1-2 | TRBV28 | . | . | CASSPRASARGYTF | TGTGCCAGCAGTCCCCGGGCCTCAGCCAGGGGCTACACCTTC
TRBJ2-1 | TRBV4-1 | TRBD2 | . | CASSPAPRDYLRNEQFF | TGCGCCAGCAGCCCAGCACCCCGGGACTACCTGCGAAATGAGCAGTTCTTC
TRBJ2-7 | TRBV28 | TRBD1 | . | CASSWNKPGQGAYEQYF | TGTGCCAGCAGTTGGAACAAACCGGGACAGGGTGCCTACGAGCAGTACTTC
TRBJ2-5 | TRBV7-9 | . | . | CASSLVPPKAQETQYF | TGTGCCAGCAGCTTAGTTCCCCCAAAGGCGCAAGAGACCCAGTACTTC
TRBJ1-2 | TRBV6-5 | . | . | CASSENGPGNYGYTF | TGTGCCAGCAGTGAAAATGGGCCCGGGAACTATGGCTACACCTTC
TRBJ1-2 | TRBV12-3/TRBV12-4 | . | few | CASSLEPAPYGYTF | TGTGCCAGCAGTTTAGAACCAGCGCCCTATGGCTACACCTTC
TRBJ2-5 | TRBV2 | . | . | CASSEAELEETQYF | TGTGCCAGCAGTGAAGCGGAGTTAGAAGAGACCCAGTACTTC
TRBJ2-3 | TRBV14 | . | . | CASSQDVGDTQYF | TGTGCCAGCAGCCAAGATGTAGGGGATACGCAGTATTTT
TRBJ2-5 | TRBV4-1 | . | . | CASSHPNGGPSRDNEQYF | TGCGCCAGCAGCCATCCCAACGGGGGGCCGTCACGAGACAATGAGCAGTACTTC
TRBJ1-2 | TRBV4-3 | . | . | CASSQEAGVNYGYTF | TGCGCCAGCAGCCAAGAGGCAGGGGTTAACTATGGCTACACCTTC
TRBJ1-2 | TRBV25-1 | . | . | CASSASSEGYGYTF | TGTGCCAGCAGTGCATCATCGGAGGGCTATGGCTACACCTTC
TRBJ2-3 | TRBV4-2 | . | . | CASSQDRGRADTQYF | TGTGCCAGCAGCCAAGATCGAGGGCGGGCAGATACGCAGTATTTT
TRBJ2-5 | TRBV5-1 | TRBD1 | . | CASKGTGVQETQYF | TGCGCCAGCAAAGGGACAGGGGTGCAAGAGACCCAGTACTTC
TRBJ2-7 | TRBV6-6 | . | . | CASSTAGDEQYF | TGTGCCAGCAGTACCGCAGGCGACGAGCAGTACTTC
TRBJ1-4 | TRBV3-1 | . | many | CASSRSQVRSGNEKLFF | TGTGCCAGCAGCCGGTCTCAGGTGCGGTCAGGGAATGAAAAACTGTTTTTT
TRBJ2-7 | TRBV20-1 | . | once | CSASGIVTYEQYF | TGCAGTGCTAGCGGGATTGTAACTTACGAGCAGTACTTC
TRBJ2-4 | TRBV5-1 | TRBD2 | . | CASSLASRSGRYF | TGCGCCAGCAGCTTGGCCTCTCGGAGCGGGAGGTACTTC
TRBJ2-3 | TRBV28 | . | . | CASNPFRAIRGTQYF | TGTGCCAGCAACCCCTTCAGGGCCATCAGAGGTACGCAGTATTTT
TRBJ1-2 | TRBV29-1 | . | few | CSVEDAGTHYGYTF | TGCAGCGTTGAAGACGCCGGGACCCACTATGGCTACACCTTC
TRBJ2-5 | TRBV6-6 | TRBD2 | few | CASSPPRLAGDQETQYF | TGTGCCAGCAGCCCCCCGAGACTAGCGGGGGACCAAGAGACCCAGTACTTC
TRBJ2-7 | TRBV28 | . | few | CASSLGRGVYEQYF | TGTGCCAGCAGTTTGGGCAGGGGTGTCTACGAGCAGTACTTC
TRBJ2-1 | TRBV29-1 | . | . | CSVPGPEPYNEQFF | TGCAGCGTTCCGGGACCCGAGCCCTACAATGAGCAGTTCTTC
TRBJ2-2 | TRBV5-6 | TRBD2 | once | CASSSPGLAGVDGELFF | TGTGCCAGCAGCAGCCCGGGACTAGCGGGAGTTGACGGGGAGCTGTTTTTT
TRBJ2-3 | TRBV18 | TRBD2 | . | CASSREFSTDTQYF | TGTGCCAGCTCGCGGGAGTTTAGCACAGATACGCAGTATTTT
TRBJ1-2 | TRBV30 | . | . | CAGLAVGGYTF | TGTGCCGGCCTAGCGGTTGGAGGCTACACCTTC
TRBJ2-7 | TRBV27 | . | . | CASSLSGGDPYEQYF | TGTGCCAGCAGTTTATCGGGCGGGGACCCCTACGAGCAGTACTTC
TRBJ1-5 | TRBV6-5 | . | . | CASILRGALHF | TGTGCCAGCATTTTACGGGGGGCCCTGCATTTT
TRBJ2-5 | TRBV6-2/TRBV6-3 | . | many | CASSYITGTQETQYF | TGTGCCAGCAGTTATATAACGGGGACCCAAGAGACCCAGTACTTC
TRBJ2-1 | TRBV3-1 | . | . | CASSQSEGGNEQFF | TGTGCCAGCAGCCAATCCGAGGGAGGCAATGAGCAGTTCTTC
TRBJ2-7 | TRBV20-1 | . | . | CSASSQSPSYEQYF | TGCAGTGCTAGCAGTCAGTCTCCCTCCTACGAGCAGTACTTC
TRBJ1-1 | TRBV11-2 | . | . | CASSPTPLPEGVVNTEAFF | TGTGCCAGCAGCCCGACCCCACTCCCGGAGGGGGTCGTGAACACTGAAGCTTTCTTT
TRBJ2-7 | TRBV12-3/TRBV12-4 | TRBD1 | few | CASSLRTGGTYEQYF | TGTGCCAGCAGTCTTAGGACAGGGGGAACCTACGAGCAGTACTTC
TRBJ1-2 | TRBV7-2 | . | . | CASEPDRAANYGYTF | TGTGCCAGCGAGCCCGATAGGGCGGCTAACTATGGCTACACCTTC
TRBJ2-5 | TRBV3-1 | . | . | CASSQDSPGGQYF | TGTGCCAGCAGCCAAGATTCACCAGGAGGCCAGTACTTC
TRBJ1-2 | TRBV7-9 | . | once | CASSPQRAAHYGYTF | TGTGCCAGCAGCCCCCAGAGGGCAGCCCACTATGGCTACACCTTC